This TCR beta chain is from a study of OX40 agonist ivuxolimab in advanced cancers. Study summary: Age averaged around 58 years (range about 23 to 80), and around 87% were male.

J was trimmed by 1 base and V by 5 bases; bases with no gene match: 12. The CDR3 is made up of 17 amino acids. Germline values: CDR1 LNHDA, CDR2 SQIVND (reference sequence). Produced via immunoSEQ multiplex PCR; TCRdb's table is partial and in-frame only. The data hold under 85,000 clones, with 75% to 90% observed a single time. The specimen was CD4+ or CD8+ T cells sorted from blood, collected in a trial of the OX40 agonist ivuxolimab. This TCR came from an adult with an advanced solid tumor such as melanoma, head and neck, liver or kidney cancer. The rearrangement uses TRBV19 and TRBJ1-1; 8 nucleotides align to TRBD1. This CDR3 reads CASSDNFSGTGNTEAFF. The CDR3, as DNA: TGTGCCAGTAGTGACAACTTCTCCGGGACAGGGAACACTGAAGCTTTCTTT.